This T cell receptor beta chain originates from a study of shared clonotypes between healthy human individuals. Study as a whole: Those who served as donors were two women and a few men between the ages of 18 and 49.

Germline-derived CDR1 and CDR2 are SGHTS and YDEGEE. The length of the CDR3 is 12 residues. V was trimmed by 0 bases and J by 12 bases, leaving 12 bases between them. Method: immunoSEQ multiplex PCR; TCRdb's copy keeps in-frame clones and lacks some. The data show about 470,000 clones, roughly 83% seen once. Sequenced sample: PBMCs. The chain uses TRBV5-8 and TRBJ1-2, with a weak D call TRBD1 (5 bases). This clonotype originated in a woman in her forties in good health. Some clones in this sample may be carry-over from other donors' samples. CDR3 in amino acids: CASSLGLGTDTF. The CDR3 bases are TGTGCCAGCAGCTTGGGTCTGGGGACGGACACCTTC. Drawing the rest from reference TRBV5-8 and TRBJ1-2, the complete variable domain is EAGVTQSPTHLIKTRGQQATLRCSPISGHTSVYWYQQALGLGLQFLLWYDEGEERNRGNFPPRFSGRQFPNYSSELNVNALELEDSALYLCASSLGLGTDTFGSGTRLTVV.